This note documents a single TCR beta chain sequence. These data are taken from a study of blood T cell repertoires in COVID-19. The overall study: From the United States, Italy and Spain came samples of acute and convalescent COVID-19. PBMCs, B-cell-depleted T cells, or T cells were the source of the cDNA or gDNA that made up the material.

Original processing notes: How many nucleated cells were present was estimated from reference gene primer amplification. Repertoires were generated with immunoSEQ multiplex PCR, while TCRdb's copy carries only in-frame clones and drops some. V and J calls and clone size are those listed in that table; D and trimming were worked out from the DNA. The table records tens of thousands of clones, more than 85% of them present only once. V was trimmed by 5 bases and J by 3 bases, leaving 14 bases between them. CDR1 and CDR2 from the germline V gene are MDHEN and SYDVKM. The CDR3 totals 15 residues. The chain couples TRBV28 to TRBJ1-5; TRBD1 might be the D (6 bases). Sample: peripheral blood. This TCR was sampled from a man aged 70 or older with acute or convalescent COVID-19. DNA for the CDR3: TGTGCCAGCAGTCCCAACACAGGGTCCAATCAGCCCCAGCATTTT. The encoded protein is CASSPNTGSNQPQHF.